The 25 T cell receptor beta chains below come from one sample, sequenced in a study of cytotoxic CD8 clonotypes in ibrutinib-treated CLL (dated by TCRdb to about 2021). Library creation used the immunoSEQ multiplex PCR assay. What TCRdb holds here is the immuneACCESS table cut down to in-frame rearrangements. Part of the clones is not present; checked against another copy, under half of the missing clones reflect an unresolved V gene, and the others are unexplained. The sample table holds approximately 90,000 clones, of which roughly four fifths were seen once. The top ten clonotypes cover approximately 25% of the sample. This specimen's time point label, interpreted: 20 to 25 months on ibrutinib. The material was PBMCs, obtained after 24 months of ibrutinib treatment. These receptors all stem from a human donor with chronic lymphocytic leukemia.

The chain is built from TRBV5-1 and TRBJ2-6; D is unresolved. Trimming pared 0 bases from V and 0 bases from J, leaving 4 bases between. CDR1 and CDR2 from the germline V gene are SGHRS and YFSETQ. The CDR3 consists of 15 residues. The CDR3 loop reads CASSLGNSGANVLTF. The CDR3 bases are TGCGCCAGCAGCTTGGGTAACTCTGGGGCCAACGTCCTGACTTTC.

J is TRBJ1-1 and V is TRBV5-6, with a tentative D call TRBD1 (6 bases). The germline V gene has CDR1 SGHDT and CDR2 YYEEEE. The CDR3 runs to 16 residues. The V gene lost 1 base and the J gene lost 2 bases, with 15 bases spanning the gap. This chain's CDR3 is CASSLYATGANTEAFF. The DNA of the CDR3 is TGTGCCAGCAGCTTGTACGCGACAGGCGCAAACACTGAAGCTTTCTTT.

The chain has TRBV6-1 and TRBJ2-7; the match to TRBD1 covers 12 bases. V lost 4 bases, J lost 5 bases, and 3 bases stayed unmatched. The CDR3 spans 14 residues. Germline V gene lookup returns CDR1 MNHNS and CDR2 SASEGT. The CDR3 is CASSGGQGAHEQYF. CDR3 DNA: TGTGCCAGCAGTGGGGGACAGGGGGCCCACGAGCAGTACTTC.

A few counts support this clone. V and J are TRBV20-1 and TRBJ2-7; no firm D call. This CDR3 region has 11 residues. Germline CDR1 and CDR2: DFQATT and SNEGSKA (reference sequence). The V end was cut by 5 bases, the J end by 4 bases, with 9 bases between. The CDR3 protein is CSAGVRYEQYF. The CDR3 nucleotides are TGCAGTGCTGGGGTTCGGTACGAGCAGTACTTC.

The chain is built from TRBV5-1 and TRBJ2-7, with 9 positions matching TRBD1. In germline, CDR1 is SGHRS, CDR2 YFSETQ. After removal of 9 bases from V and 3 bases from J, the junction contained 22 bases not matched to a gene. The CDR3 sequence is 18 residues long. The DNA for the CDR3 is TGCGCCAACGCGGACGGGACAGGGAGATTGGGGGAAAGCTACGAGCAGTACTTC. Amino acid sequence: CANADGTGRLGESYEQYF.

V is TRBV23-1 and J is TRBJ1-5, with unresolved D. TRBV23-1 is an ORF for which the function is uncertain. This CDR3 is built from 16 residues. Trimming left V 8 bases short and J 0 bases short, with 17 bases between. Here the CDR3 DNA reads TGCGCCAGCTCCCGGGCAGCGGCTTATAGCAATCAGCCCCAGCATTTT. Translating gives CASSRAAAYSNQPQHF.

This chain joins TRBV5-1 and TRBJ2-4; maybe TRBD2 (6 bases). The CDR3 totals 14 residues. From germline, CDR1 is SGHRS and CDR2 YFSETQ. V lost 0 bases, J lost 8 bases, and 12 bases lay in between. The CDR3 region has the DNA TGCGCCAGCAGCTTGGTCGTTGGCGGGGACATTCAGTACTTC. Protein sequence: CASSLVVGGDIQYF.

The chain has TRBV4-1 and TRBJ2-3; 14 bases are shared with TRBD2. V lost 2 bases and J lost 5; bases outside the gene matches: 9. The CDR3 loop spans 18 amino acids. Germline V gene data show CDR1 as MGHRA and CDR2 as YSYEKL. The CDR3 sequence: CASSQRVTSGGAEDTQYF. The CDR3 DNA reads as TGCGCCAGCAGCCAAAGGGTGACTAGCGGGGGGGCCGAAGATACGCAGTATTTT.

The genes are TRBV5-4 and TRBJ2-1, with 8 bases fitting TRBD2. Germline loops: CDR1 SGHNT, CDR2 YYREEE (reference sequence). The CDR3 has 15 residues. V lost 0 bases, J lost 7 bases, and 6 bases stayed unmatched. This chain's CDR3 is CASSLETGGWNEQFF. DNA for the CDR3: TGTGCCAGCAGCTTGGAGACGGGAGGGTGGAATGAGCAGTTCTTC.

V is TRBV7-9 and J is TRBJ2-7; possible D gene TRBD1, 5 bases. The CDR3 is made up of 15 amino acids. Germline V gives CDR1 SEHNR, CDR2 FQNEAQ (reference sequence). Trimming took 2 bases from V and 5 from J, leaving 16 bases between them. For the CDR3, the DNA is TGTGCCAGCAGCTTAAGGGCAGGGCAGAGGAACGAGCAGTACTTC. Amino acid sequence: CASSLRAGQRNEQYF.

Only a few counts were recorded for this clone. The rearrangement uses TRBV27 and TRBJ2-2, with 8 bases that match TRBD1. The CDR3 extends over 16 amino acids. Germline CDR1 reads MNHEY; CDR2 reads SMNVEV (reference sequence). Germline trimming cut 6 bases from V and 0 bases from J; bases unmatched to any gene: 6. The CDR3 nucleotides read TGTGCCAGCAGGTATGGGGGACAGGCGAACACCGGGGAGCTGTTTTTT. Encoded protein: CASRYGGQANTGELFF.

The chain uses TRBV27 and TRBJ1-2; 8 nucleotides align to TRBD1. CDR3 size: 15 residues. V lost 5 bases to trimming and J lost 4 bases; unmatched junction nucleotides: 9. Germline CDR1 reads MNHEY; CDR2 reads SMNVEV (reference sequence). The CDR3 DNA sequence: TGTGCCAGCAGTCCGAGGACAGGGTTGAGCTATGGCTACACCTTC. This sequence encodes CASSPRTGLSYGYTF.

This sequence joins TRBV11-2 and TRBJ1-4, with no clear D. V lost 0 bases, J lost 5 bases, and 10 bases lay in between. Germline assignment: CDR1 SGHAT and CDR2 FQNNGV. CDR3 length: 15 amino acids. The CDR3 loop is CASSLDVGGNEKLFF. The CDR3 DNA reads TGTGCCAGCAGCTTAGATGTTGGAGGGAATGAAAAACTGTTTTTT.

V gene TRBV29-1 combines with J gene TRBJ2-1; 10 positions agree with TRBD1. The CDR3 is made up of 15 amino acids. From germline, CDR1 is SQVTM and CDR2 ANQGSEA. V was clipped by 7 bases and J by 1 base; unmatched bases: 7. The CDR3 coding sequence is TGCAGCGCAAACGAGGGACAGGGGTCCTACAATGAGCAGTTCTTC. This codes for CSANEGQGSYNEQFF.

This rearrangement joins TRBV5-1 to TRBJ1-2, with a weak D call TRBD1 (5 bases). The CDR3 length is 13 residues. Between the trimmed V and J ends, which lost 0 bases and 6 bases, there was a span of 9 bases. Per the germline V gene, CDR1 is SGHRS and CDR2 is YFSETQ. The CDR3 loop is CASSLGAGNGYTF. The CDR3 nucleotides read TGCGCCAGCAGCTTGGGGGCAGGGAATGGCTACACCTTC.

The chain links TRBV4-1 to TRBJ2-7; perhaps TRBD2 as D (6 bases). The V and J ends lost 2 bases and 10 bases respectively, with 15 bases between them. The germline V gene encodes CDR1 MGHRA and CDR2 YSYEKL. This CDR3 contains 13 residues. CDR3 DNA sequence: TGCGCCAGCAGCCAATTAGCGGAGGGACGACAGTACTTC. Residues: CASSQLAEGRQYF.

The chain carries TRBV28 and TRBJ2-2; 7 bases map to TRBD2. The J segment lost 0 bases and the V segment lost 1 base, leaving 2 bases of the junction unmatched. Germline V gives CDR1 MDHEN, CDR2 SYDVKM. This CDR3 spans 16 amino acids. DNA for the CDR3: TGTGCCAGCAGTTTATTGGGAGGGTCGAACACCGGGGAGCTGTTTTTT. Translated, it gives CASSLLGGSNTGELFF.

The CDR3 coding sequence is TGTGCCAGCAGCGTCGGTGGGGACCTCTCTGGAAACACCATATATTTT. Translated, it gives CASSVGGDLSGNTIYF. This chain connects TRBV9 to TRBJ1-3, with a tentative D call TRBD1 (5 bases). The CDR3 has 16 amino acids. Germline CDR1 and CDR2: SGDLS and YYNGEE. The germline V and J ends were trimmed by 2 bases and 0 bases, with 12 bases remaining between them.

The table lists this clone with a count of one. J is TRBJ1-1 and V is TRBV28; 9 nucleotides agree with TRBD1. The CDR3 contains 15 residues. With 8 bases clipped from V and 3 bases from J, the junction kept 10 bases outside the gene matches. CDR1 is MDHEN and CDR2 is SYDVKM in the germline V gene. Here the CDR3 reads CASGTGGAIDTEAFF. CDR3 coding DNA: TGTGCCAGCGGAACAGGGGGCGCAATTGACACTGAAGCTTTCTTT. Based on the CDR3 plus reference TRBV28 and TRBJ1-1, the full variable domain is DVKVTQSSRYLVKRTGEKVFLECVQDMDHENMFWYRQDPGLGLRLIYFSYDVKMKEKGDIPEGYSVSREKKERFSLILESASTNQTSMYLCASGTGGAIDTEAFFGQGTRLTVV.

The rearrangement links TRBV4-2 to TRBJ2-7; possible D gene TRBD1, 6 bases. Per germline, CDR1 LGHNA and CDR2 YNFKEQ. The V end lost 1 base, the J end lost 2 bases, and 15 bases lay between the germline ends. This CDR3 contains 16 residues. The CDR3 region has the DNA TGTGCCAGCAGCCAAGCGATACTAGAGGGGGCCTACGAGCAGTACTTC. It translates to CASSQAILEGAYEQYF.

This chain connects TRBV28 to TRBJ2-7, with D perhaps TRBD2 (5 bases). CDR1 is MDHEN and CDR2 is SYDVKM in the germline V gene. The CDR3 contains 13 residues. Trimming pared 2 bases from V and 2 bases from J, leaving 7 bases between. DNA of the CDR3: TGTGCCAGCAGTTTACTAGCCCCCTACGAGCAGTACTTC. Translation: CASSLLAPYEQYF.

The rearrangement uses TRBV6-4 and TRBJ2-1; 11 bases are shared with TRBD2. V gave up 2 bases and J gave up 8 bases; unmatched junction bases: 8. Germline CDR1 and CDR2: MRHNA and SNTAGT. The CDR3 is made up of 16 amino acids. CDR3 amino acids: CASSDLSGRAPYEQFF. The CDR3 coding sequence is TGTGCCAGCAGTGACCTTAGCGGGAGGGCCCCCTATGAGCAGTTCTTC.

V is TRBV28 and J is TRBJ1-1; possible D gene TRBD1, 5 bases. Germline assignment: CDR1 MDHEN and CDR2 SYDVKM. V lost 2 bases and J 5 bases, leaving 15 bases between the germline ends. CDR3 length: 15 amino acids. CDR3 residues: CASSLGLRVRTEAFF. DNA for the CDR3: TGTGCCAGCAGTTTAGGGCTCAGGGTAAGAACTGAAGCTTTCTTT.

This clone occurred once. This rearrangement joins TRBV7-2 to TRBJ1-2; 8 nucleotides agree with TRBD1. Trimming at V came to 1 base and at J to 3 bases, leaving 4 bases not matched to a gene. This CDR3 region has 15 residues. The germline CDR1 and CDR2 sequences are SGHTA and FQGNSA. The CDR3 nucleotides read TGTGCCAGCAGCTTAGAGACAGGGGCCTACTATGGCTACACCTTC. This sequence encodes CASSLETGAYYGYTF. The complete variable domain, with remaining parts taken from reference TRBV7-2 and TRBJ1-2, reads GAGVSQSPSNKVTEKGKDVELRCDPISGHTALYWYRQSLGQGLEFLIYFQGNSAPDKSGLPSDRFSAERTGGSVSTLTIQRTQQEDSAVYLCASSLETGAYYGYTFGSGTRLTVV.

V and J are TRBV30 and TRBJ1-5; TRBD1 aligns across 7 bases. CDR1 and CDR2 (germline): GTSNPN, SVGIG (reference sequence). V was clipped by 3 bases and J by 6 bases; unmatched bases: 5. This CDR3 has 13 amino acids. CDR3 DNA: TGTGCCTGGAGCCGACAGGGCGCTCAGCCCCAGCATTTT. Its translation is CAWSRQGAQPQHF.